This TCR beta chain came from a study of T cell repertoires in cytomegalovirus infection. Across the whole study: Shared public TCR beta signatures pointed to both CMV infection and a matching HLA type. Study-wide findings and caveats: The study identified carriers of CMV plus the relevant HLA from cumulative public TCR beta family frequency.

TCRdb used MiXCR to reprocess the reads, holding one entry per CDR3 protein. The sample records approximately 730,000 distinct CDR3 sequences, roughly 28% being singletons. This clonotype has a handful of counts. No antigen is known for it. This clonotype was sampled from a human donor in good health (CMV status not recorded). Some clones in this sample may be carry-over from other donors' samples. The specimen was cultured CD8+ T cells from PBMCs, collected from culture after CMV antigen stimulation.

The CDR3 here is CASSPSTAYTEAFF. In DNA form, the CDR3 reads TGTGCCAGCAGCCCCTCGACAGCCTACACTGAAGCTTTCTTT. J is TRBJ1-1 and V is TRBV7-9, with a weak D call TRBD1 (5 bases). From germline, CDR1 is SEHNR and CDR2 FQNEAQ (reference sequence). Trimming removed 5 bases from V and 3 bases from J, with 13 bases in between. The CDR3 sequence is 14 residues long.